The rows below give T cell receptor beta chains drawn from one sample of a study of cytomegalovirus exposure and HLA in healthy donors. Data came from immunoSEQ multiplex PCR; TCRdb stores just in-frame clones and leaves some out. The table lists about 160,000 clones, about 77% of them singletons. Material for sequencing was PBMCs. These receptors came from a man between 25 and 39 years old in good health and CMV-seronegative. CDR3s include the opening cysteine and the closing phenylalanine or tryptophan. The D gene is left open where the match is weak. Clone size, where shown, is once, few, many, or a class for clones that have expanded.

TGCGCCAGCAGCCAAGTCCCCATGACAGGGAACACTGAAGCTTTCTTT	CASSQVPMTGNTEAFF	TRBV4-1	TRBJ1-1	.	.
TGTGCCAGCAGTGAAAGCGGGCGGAACGAGCAGTACTTC	CASSESGRNEQYF	TRBV6-1	TRBJ2-7	.	.
TGTGCCATCAGACTAGCTAATGAGCAGTACTTC	CAIRLANEQYF	TRBV10-3	TRBJ2-7	.	.
TGCGCCAGCAGCCAAGGGACAGAAACTAATGAAAAACTGTTTTTT	CASSQGTETNEKLFF	TRBV4-3	TRBJ1-4	few	.
TGTGCCAGCCGCCTTAGCGGTCAAGAGACCCAGTACTTC	CASRLSGQETQYF	TRBV28	TRBJ2-5	.	.
TGTGCCAGCAGCTCCGGGTCGTCCCAGCATTTT	CASSSGSSQHF	TRBV7-9	TRBJ1-5	.	.
TGCAGCGGTGGGACAGGTGGAAAGAATGAGCAGTTCTTC	CSGGTGGKNEQFF	TRBV29-1	TRBJ2-1	.	TRBD1
TGTGCCAGCAGTTTTCATCTGGGGCCGACGACAGAAGCTTTCTTT	CASSFHLGPTTEAFF	TRBV28	TRBJ1-1	.	.
TGTGCCGGGGGCCGGTCCCCAGGGTCTGGGGCCAACGTCCTGACTTTC	CAGGRSPGSGANVLTF	TRBV2	TRBJ2-6	few	.
TGTGCCTGGAGTTGGCGGTCGAGCTCCTACGAGCAGTACTTC	CAWSWRSSSYEQYF	TRBV30	TRBJ2-7	.	.
TGTGCCAGCGGCTCACAGGGGGCGCAAGAGCAGTACTTC	CASGSQGAQEQYF	TRBV28	TRBJ2-7	.	TRBD1
TGTGCCTGGAAAAAGCGGGGGGTCACAGATACGCAGTATTTT	CAWKKRGVTDTQYF	TRBV30	TRBJ2-3	few	TRBD2
TGTGCCAGCAGCGCGGGACAGAATACCAATAGCAATCAGCCCCAGCATTTT	CASSAGQNTNSNQPQHF	TRBV5-8	TRBJ1-5	few	TRBD1
TGTGCCTGGAGTGGGCAGGTTCTTTATCCGAACACTGAAGCTTTCTTT	CAWSGQVLYPNTEAFF	TRBV30	TRBJ1-1	.	.